A selection of T cell receptor beta chains follows, all from one sample in a study of cytomegalovirus exposure and HLA in healthy donors. Libraries were prepared by immunoSEQ multiplex PCR; TCRdb keeps only in-frame clonotypes and omits some of them. The repertoire holds fewer than 100,000 clones, roughly 78% seen once, with about 2.7% in the top ten. Sequencing was performed on PBMCs. The source is a male donor in good health and CMV-seropositive. CDR3s include the opening cysteine and the closing phenylalanine or tryptophan. A D gene is named only where the DNA matches it firmly. Size values are once, few and many counts, or a class for expanded clones, and some rows have none.

v_gene: TRBV6-5; j_gene: TRBJ2-7; abundance: once; d_gene: TRBD2; CDR3aa: CASSYGAGGPPHEQYF; CDR3nt: TGTGCCAGCAGTTACGGGGCGGGAGGGCCTCCCCACGAGCAGTACTTC
v_gene: TRBV5-3; j_gene: TRBJ2-5; abundance: once; d_gene: TRBD2; CDR3aa: CARSSTSGSFSETQYF; CDR3nt: TGTGCCAGAAGCTCAACTAGCGGGAGTTTCTCAGAGACCCAGTACTTC
v_gene: TRBV11-3; j_gene: TRBJ2-2; abundance: -; d_gene: -; CDR3aa: CASSRTAGELFF; CDR3nt: TGTGCCAGCAGTCGGACAGCCGGGGAGCTGTTTTTT
v_gene: TRBV28; j_gene: TRBJ2-5; abundance: -; d_gene: -; CDR3aa: CASGLRETQYF; CDR3nt: TGTGCCAGCGGGCTGCGTGAGACCCAGTACTTC
v_gene: TRBV19; j_gene: TRBJ1-2; abundance: once; d_gene: -; CDR3aa: CASSDGGLEFYGYTF; CDR3nt: TGTGCCAGTAGTGATGGGGGACTGGAATTCTATGGCTACACCTTC
v_gene: TRBV9; j_gene: TRBJ1-1; abundance: -; d_gene: -; CDR3aa: CASSSFQVPSAEAFF; CDR3nt: TGTGCCAGCAGCTCATTTCAGGTCCCTTCGGCTGAAGCTTTCTTT
v_gene: TRBV19; j_gene: TRBJ2-5; abundance: -; d_gene: TRBD1; CDR3aa: CVSSMRTGTGLGETQYF; CDR3nt: TGTGTCAGTAGTATGAGAACCGGGACAGGGCTGGGAGAGACCCAGTACTTC
v_gene: TRBV6-5; j_gene: TRBJ2-3; abundance: -; d_gene: -; CDR3aa: CATGFTDTQYF; CDR3nt: TGTGCCACCGGTTTCACAGATACGCAGTATTTT
v_gene: TRBV6-1; j_gene: TRBJ2-7; abundance: -; d_gene: TRBD2; CDR3aa: CASLGGTSGRYEQYF; CDR3nt: TGTGCCAGCCTGGGGGGGACTAGCGGGAGATACGAGCAGTACTTC
v_gene: TRBV28; j_gene: TRBJ2-1; abundance: once; d_gene: -; CDR3aa: CASTSSGVGPHEQFF; CDR3nt: TGTGCCAGCACCTCAAGCGGCGTTGGGCCCCATGAGCAGTTCTTC
v_gene: TRBV5-4; j_gene: TRBJ2-7; abundance: -; d_gene: TRBD2; CDR3aa: CASSLGTSGVYEQYF; CDR3nt: TGTGCCAGCAGCTTAGGGACTAGCGGGGTTTACGAGCAGTACTTC
v_gene: TRBV9; j_gene: TRBJ2-7; abundance: -; d_gene: -; CDR3aa: CASSVGTGNAYEQYF; CDR3nt: TGTGCCAGCAGCGTAGGAACAGGCAACGCCTACGAGCAGTACTTC
v_gene: TRBV12-5; j_gene: TRBJ2-2; abundance: -; d_gene: -; CDR3aa: CASRQENTGELFF; CDR3nt: TGTGCTAGTCGCCAGGAAAACACCGGGGAGCTGTTTTTT
v_gene: TRBV7-3; j_gene: TRBJ1-5; abundance: -; d_gene: TRBD1; CDR3aa: CASSALTIRRQGAPYQPQHF; CDR3nt: TGTGCCAGCAGCGCCCTTACCATTCGCCGACAGGGGGCTCCCTATCAGCCCCAGCATTTT
v_gene: TRBV4-2; j_gene: TRBJ2-7; abundance: -; d_gene: -; CDR3aa: CASSPASASAYEQYF; CDR3nt: TGTGCCAGCAGCCCGGCTAGCGCATCAGCCTACGAGCAGTACTTC
v_gene: TRBV11-2; j_gene: TRBJ2-2; abundance: few; d_gene: -; CDR3aa: CASSRLTGELFF; CDR3nt: TGTGCCAGCAGTCGACTGACGGGGGAGCTGTTTTTT
v_gene: TRBV7-8; j_gene: TRBJ2-2; abundance: -; d_gene: TRBD2; CDR3aa: CASSVAGGLVTGELFF; CDR3nt: TGTGCCAGCAGCGTAGCGGGAGGGCTCGTCACCGGGGAGCTGTTTTTT
v_gene: TRBV6-1; j_gene: TRBJ1-2; abundance: -; d_gene: -; CDR3aa: CASSGYRVYGYTF; CDR3nt: TGTGCCAGCAGTGGGTACAGGGTTTATGGCTACACCTTC
v_gene: TRBV7-2; j_gene: TRBJ2-3; abundance: -; d_gene: -; CDR3aa: CASSLVTGGGVDTQYF; CDR3nt: TGTGCCAGCAGCTTAGTCACTGGGGGCGGCGTAGATACGCAGTATTTT
v_gene: TRBV7-2; j_gene: TRBJ2-7; abundance: -; d_gene: TRBD1; CDR3aa: CASSLSVGQVNEQYF; CDR3nt: TGTGCCAGCAGCCTTAGTGTGGGACAGGTTAACGAGCAGTACTTC
v_gene: TRBV28; j_gene: TRBJ1-1; abundance: -; d_gene: TRBD1; CDR3aa: CASRLQGLTEAFF; CDR3nt: TGTGCCAGCAGACTACAGGGGCTGACTGAAGCTTTCTTT
v_gene: TRBV7-2; j_gene: TRBJ2-7; abundance: -; d_gene: -; CDR3aa: CASSLSRPAGEQYF; CDR3nt: TGTGCCAGCAGCTTAAGTAGGCCGGCGGGCGAGCAGTACTTC
v_gene: TRBV2; j_gene: TRBJ2-5; abundance: -; d_gene: TRBD1; CDR3aa: CASILTGGPGETQYF; CDR3nt: TGTGCCAGCATACTTACAGGGGGCCCGGGAGAGACCCAGTACTTC
v_gene: TRBV5-1; j_gene: TRBJ2-1; abundance: once; d_gene: TRBD2; CDR3aa: CASSPGLAGNNEQFF; CDR3nt: TGCGCCAGCAGCCCCGGACTAGCGGGAAACAATGAGCAGTTCTTC
v_gene: TRBV7-2; j_gene: TRBJ2-7; abundance: -; d_gene: -; CDR3aa: CASSPQTYEQYF; CDR3nt: TGTGCCAGCAGCCCTCAAACCTACGAGCAGTACTTC
v_gene: TRBV6-1; j_gene: TRBJ2-7; abundance: -; d_gene: -; CDR3aa: CASREPSGEQYF; CDR3nt: TGTGCCAGCAGGGAGCCCTCGGGGGAGCAGTACTTC
v_gene: TRBV29-1; j_gene: TRBJ2-2; abundance: -; d_gene: TRBD2; CDR3aa: CSVALAGGLVELFF; CDR3nt: TGCAGCGTGGCTCTAGCGGGAGGTTTGGTGGAGCTGTTTTTT
v_gene: TRBV5-1; j_gene: TRBJ2-5; abundance: -; d_gene: -; CDR3aa: CASSLVSTQETQYF; CDR3nt: TGCGCCAGCAGCTTGGTTTCGACTCAAGAGACCCAGTACTTC
v_gene: TRBV2; j_gene: TRBJ2-1; abundance: -; d_gene: TRBD1; CDR3aa: CASSARTGGVYEQFF; CDR3nt: TGTGCCAGCAGTGCACGGACAGGGGGCGTCTATGAGCAGTTCTTC
v_gene: TRBV19; j_gene: TRBJ2-5; abundance: -; d_gene: -; CDR3aa: CASAGAAVGETQYF; CDR3nt: TGTGCCAGTGCAGGAGCGGCGGTCGGAGAGACCCAGTACTTC
v_gene: TRBV30; j_gene: TRBJ2-2; abundance: -; d_gene: TRBD2; CDR3aa: CAWSVLARAGELFF; CDR3nt: TGTGCCTGGAGTGTACTAGCGCGGGCAGGGGAGCTGTTTTTT
v_gene: TRBV5-1; j_gene: TRBJ2-7; abundance: -; d_gene: TRBD1; CDR3aa: CASSWRGFGTGGYEQYF; CDR3nt: TGCGCCAGCAGCTGGCGGGGTTTCGGGACAGGGGGCTACGAGCAGTACTTC
v_gene: TRBV13; j_gene: TRBJ2-1; abundance: -; d_gene: TRBD1; CDR3aa: CASSAGTGEGKFEQFF; CDR3nt: TGTGCCAGCAGCGCCGGGACAGGGGAAGGTAAATTTGAGCAGTTCTTC
v_gene: TRBV19; j_gene: TRBJ1-2; abundance: -; d_gene: -; CDR3aa: CASRTQGTLYGYTF; CDR3nt: TGTGCCAGTAGAACTCAGGGAACCCTCTATGGCTACACCTTC
v_gene: TRBV28; j_gene: TRBJ1-4; abundance: -; d_gene: -; CDR3aa: CASSLGGAQDEKLFF; CDR3nt: TGTGCCAGCAGTTTGGGCGGGGCGCAGGATGAAAAACTGTTTTTT
v_gene: TRBV4-2; j_gene: TRBJ2-7; abundance: few; d_gene: TRBD2; CDR3aa: CASSQDGGSGAYEQYF; CDR3nt: TGTGCCAGCAGCCAAGACGGGGGTAGCGGGGCCTACGAGCAGTACTTC
v_gene: TRBV11-2; j_gene: TRBJ2-7; abundance: -; d_gene: -; CDR3aa: CASSLDRAGLTYEQYF; CDR3nt: TGTGCCAGCAGCTTAGATCGAGCAGGTTTGACCTACGAGCAGTACTTC
v_gene: TRBV18; j_gene: TRBJ1-5; abundance: -; d_gene: -; CDR3aa: CASSPNQGSNQPQHF; CDR3nt: TGTGCCAGCTCACCGAACCAGGGCAGCAATCAGCCCCAGCATTTT
v_gene: TRBV5-4; j_gene: TRBJ2-3; abundance: -; d_gene: TRBD2; CDR3aa: CASSGETSGSGDTQYF; CDR3nt: TGTGCCAGCAGCGGAGAGACTAGCGGGAGTGGAGATACGCAGTATTTT
v_gene: TRBV20-1; j_gene: TRBJ2-7; abundance: -; d_gene: -; CDR3aa: CSWVGLYEQYF; CDR3nt: TGCAGTTGGGTGGGCCTCTACGAGCAGTACTTC
v_gene: TRBV11-2; j_gene: TRBJ2-6; abundance: -; d_gene: TRBD1; CDR3aa: CASSPHRGRIAGANVLTF; CDR3nt: TGTGCCAGCAGCCCGCACAGGGGGCGCATAGCTGGGGCCAACGTCCTGACTTTC
v_gene: TRBV10-1; j_gene: TRBJ1-5; abundance: -; d_gene: -; CDR3aa: CASSEWRNQPQHF; CDR3nt: TGCGCCAGCAGTGAGTGGCGGAATCAGCCCCAGCATTTT
v_gene: TRBV2; j_gene: TRBJ1-6; abundance: -; d_gene: -; CDR3aa: CASSVNVIGPLHF; CDR3nt: TGTGCCAGCAGTGTTAACGTAATCGGACCCCTCCACTTT
v_gene: TRBV7-9; j_gene: TRBJ2-5; abundance: -; d_gene: -; CDR3aa: CASRSLAYQETQYF; CDR3nt: TGTGCCAGCAGGTCTCTAGCCTACCAAGAGACCCAGTACTTC
v_gene: TRBV25-1; j_gene: TRBJ1-5; abundance: medium-sized; d_gene: -; CDR3aa: CASRCQGVWNQPQHF; CDR3nt: TGTGCCAGCAGGTGTCAGGGTGTATGGAATCAGCCCCAGCATTTT
v_gene: TRBV11-2; j_gene: TRBJ2-7; abundance: -; d_gene: TRBD1; CDR3aa: CASSSLQGSSYEQYF; CDR3nt: TGTGCCAGCAGCTCATTACAGGGGAGCTCCTACGAGCAGTACTTC
v_gene: TRBV28; j_gene: TRBJ2-7; abundance: -; d_gene: TRBD2; CDR3aa: CASRAGLAYLEQYF; CDR3nt: TGTGCCAGCAGGGCGGGACTAGCGTATCTCGAGCAGTACTTC
v_gene: TRBV19; j_gene: TRBJ2-1; abundance: -; d_gene: -; CDR3aa: CASSQAGPNNEQFF; CDR3nt: TGTGCCAGTAGTCAGGCAGGTCCTAACAATGAGCAGTTCTTC
v_gene: TRBV23-1; j_gene: TRBJ2-5; abundance: -; d_gene: TRBD1; CDR3aa: CASSPGTGWVGQETQYF; CDR3nt: TGCGCCAGCAGTCCCGGGACAGGGTGGGTTGGCCAAGAGACCCAGTACTTC
v_gene: TRBV4-2; j_gene: TRBJ2-6; abundance: -; d_gene: TRBD1; CDR3aa: CASSRAGGAGANVLTF; CDR3nt: TGTGCCAGCAGCCGAGCAGGGGGCGCTGGGGCCAACGTCCTGACTTTC
v_gene: TRBV25-1; j_gene: TRBJ1-4; abundance: -; d_gene: TRBD1; CDR3aa: CASSVGSGQVDEKLFF; CDR3nt: TGTGCCAGCAGTGTCGGCTCGGGACAGGTCGACGAAAAACTGTTTTTT
v_gene: TRBV29-1; j_gene: TRBJ2-1; abundance: many; d_gene: -; CDR3aa: CSVQVENEQFF; CDR3nt: TGCAGCGTTCAAGTGGAGAATGAGCAGTTCTTC
v_gene: TRBV4-1; j_gene: TRBJ2-7; abundance: -; d_gene: TRBD1; CDR3aa: CASSQDEAGGIYEQYF; CDR3nt: TGCGCCAGCAGCCAAGATGAGGCAGGGGGTATCTACGAGCAGTACTTC
v_gene: TRBV11-2; j_gene: TRBJ2-5; abundance: -; d_gene: -; CDR3aa: CASSLDFSTSEYF; CDR3nt: TGTGCCAGCAGCTTAGATTTCAGCACCAGCGAGTACTTC
v_gene: TRBV27; j_gene: TRBJ1-1; abundance: -; d_gene: TRBD1; CDR3aa: CASSLITGGARKAFF; CDR3nt: TGTGCCAGCAGTCTAATAACAGGGGGCGCGCGGAAAGCTTTCTTT
v_gene: TRBV5-8; j_gene: TRBJ2-3; abundance: once; d_gene: -; CDR3aa: CASARGYTQYF; CDR3nt: TGTGCCAGCGCCAGGGGTTATACGCAGTATTTT
v_gene: TRBV10-2; j_gene: TRBJ1-4; abundance: many; d_gene: -; CDR3aa: CASSEGVWEKLFF; CDR3nt: TGCGCCAGCAGTGAGGGAGTTTGGGAAAAACTGTTTTTT
v_gene: TRBV6-1; j_gene: TRBJ1-1; abundance: -; d_gene: -; CDR3aa: CASKKTTGSDTEAFF; CDR3nt: TGTGCCAGCAAAAAAACGACAGGTAGTGACACTGAAGCTTTCTTT
v_gene: TRBV27; j_gene: TRBJ1-2; abundance: -; d_gene: TRBD1; CDR3aa: CASSRTGGANYGYTF; CDR3nt: TGTGCCAGCTCCCGGACAGGGGGCGCAAACTATGGCTACACCTTC
v_gene: TRBV27; j_gene: TRBJ1-5; abundance: once; d_gene: -; CDR3aa: CASSFFSNQPQHF; CDR3nt: TGCGCCAGCAGTTTCTTCAGCAATCAGCCCCAGCATTTT